Listed below are T cell receptor beta chains from one sample, sequenced in a study of blood T cell repertoires in COVID-19. The method was immunoSEQ multiplex PCR; TCRdb's version includes in-frame clones alone and lacks a portion of them. The sample consists of 95,000 to 150,000 clones, approximately 85% of them appearing once. Sequencing used peripheral blood. These receptors all stem from a man older than 75 with active or convalescent COVID-19. Each CDR3 is given with its conserved first and last residue. The D gene is left open where the match is weak.

V gene	D gene	J gene	CDR3 protein
TRBV5-1	TRBD2	TRBJ2-2	CASSLSSGNTGELFF
TRBV6-2/TRBV6-3	TRBD1	TRBJ1-5	CASSSQTGYNQPQHF
TRBV6-5	TRBD1	TRBJ1-1	CASSWTGQNTEAFF
TRBV19	.	TRBJ1-2	CASSTPGGADYGYTF
TRBV7-9	.	TRBJ2-2	CASHSSYSRNTGELFF
TRBV4-3	.	TRBJ2-1	CASSQDPGSNEQFF
TRBV2	.	TRBJ2-5	CASRGDAWSQETQYF
TRBV7-3	.	TRBJ2-1	CASSQRGATAYNEQFF
TRBV14	.	TRBJ1-1	CASSTTKNTEAFF
TRBV10-2	.	TRBJ2-1	CASAGTSYNEQFF
TRBV5-6	.	TRBJ2-7	CASSLVTGYEQYF
TRBV7-2	.	TRBJ2-1	CASSLETGEQFF
TRBV18	.	TRBJ2-1	CASSPPRGSPERNEQFF
TRBV5-1	TRBD2	TRBJ2-3	CASTGEVAGTDTQYF
TRBV19	.	TRBJ2-5	CASSETRLETQYF
TRBV7-9	.	TRBJ1-4	CASSLSLGVEKLFF
TRBV12-3/TRBV12-4	TRBD2	TRBJ2-7	CASGRGDSYEQYF
TRBV29-1	TRBD1	TRBJ1-4	CRGYLDRVRENEKLFF
TRBV10-3	.	TRBJ1-5	CAISESSWHQPQHF
TRBV18	TRBD1	TRBJ2-3	CASQGQGRDTQYF
TRBV7-2	.	TRBJ1-1	CASSFSPLPEAFF
TRBV29-1	.	TRBJ2-5	CSVDEGEETQYF
TRBV5-6	TRBD1	TRBJ1-2	CASSRTGYGYTF
TRBV7-2	TRBD2	TRBJ2-7	CASSLRPPTSGSSYEQYF
TRBV5-1	.	TRBJ1-4	CASSLVAGAGGEKLFF
TRBV28	.	TRBJ1-1	CASSPPNLRANTEAFF
TRBV19	TRBD1	TRBJ1-5	CASSRAGGEYQPQHF
TRBV5-4	TRBD2	TRBJ2-5	CASSLRLAGGPGETQYF
TRBV6-5	.	TRBJ2-2	CARTSGTYETGELFF